This T cell receptor (beta chain) was observed in a study of shared clonotypes between healthy human individuals. Regarding the study as a whole: Sharing across four donors was seen in 4% to 6.5% of naive CD4 clonotypes. Rarefaction gave evidence that sorted-subset sequencing remained incomplete despite large depth.

TCRdb's copy holds only in-frame clones and misses some; the assay was immunoSEQ multiplex PCR. The sample shows about 820,000 clones, roughly 92% of them seen only once. As defined, naive CD8 cells were CD45RO-negative and positively selected for CCR7, with terminally differentiated effector memory CD45RA+ cells excluded. Germline CDR1 and CDR2: SGHRS and YFSETQ. CDR3 length equals 18 residues. The V gene lost 1 base and the J gene lost 0 bases, with 20 bases spanning the gap. Turning to this clone: Its antigen remains unknown.

The sequenced sample was naive CD8+ T cells sorted from blood. The sequence was obtained from a man aged 30-40 years in good health. This sequence joins TRBV5-1 and TRBJ2-7, with D perhaps TRBD1 or TRBD2 (6 bases each). DNA for the CDR3: TGCGCCAGCAGCTTGTTCGGGGGCCCGGCGACTCTCTCCTACGAGCAGTACTTC. Translation gives CASSLFGGPATLSYEQYF.